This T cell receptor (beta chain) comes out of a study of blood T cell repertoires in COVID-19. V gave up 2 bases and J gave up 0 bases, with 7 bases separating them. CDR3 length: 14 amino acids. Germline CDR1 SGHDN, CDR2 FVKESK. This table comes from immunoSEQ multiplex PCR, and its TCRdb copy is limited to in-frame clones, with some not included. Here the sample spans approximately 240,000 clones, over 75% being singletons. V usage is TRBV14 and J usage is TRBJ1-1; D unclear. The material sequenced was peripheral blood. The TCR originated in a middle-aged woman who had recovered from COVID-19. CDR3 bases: TGTGCCAGCAGCCAACCGGGGATGAACACTGAAGCTTTCTTT. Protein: CASSQPGMNTEAFF.